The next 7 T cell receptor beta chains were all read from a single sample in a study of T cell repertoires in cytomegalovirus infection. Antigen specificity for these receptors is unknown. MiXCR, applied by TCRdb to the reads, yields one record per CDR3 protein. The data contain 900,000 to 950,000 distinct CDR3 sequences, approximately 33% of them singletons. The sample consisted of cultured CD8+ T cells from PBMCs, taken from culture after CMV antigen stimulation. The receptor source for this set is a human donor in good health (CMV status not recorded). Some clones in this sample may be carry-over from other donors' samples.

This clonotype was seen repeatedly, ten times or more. The CDR3 here is CASSPVVGQANEKLFF. DNA of the CDR3: TGTGCCAGCAGCCCGGTTGTGGGACAGGCTAATGAAAAACTGTTTTTT. The genes are TRBV7-6 and TRBJ1-4; 8 nucleotides line up with TRBD1. The CDR3 has 16 amino acids. The germline V gene has CDR1 SGHVS and CDR2 FNYEAQ. Losses at the gene ends were 5 bases for V and 3 bases for J; bases not matched to a gene: 8.

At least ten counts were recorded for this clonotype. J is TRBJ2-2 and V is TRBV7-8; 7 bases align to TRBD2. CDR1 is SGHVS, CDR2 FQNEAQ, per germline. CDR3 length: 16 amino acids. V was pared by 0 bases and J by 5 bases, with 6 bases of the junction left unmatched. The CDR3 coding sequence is TGTGCCAGCAGCTTAGCGCCGGGGGGAGGAACCGGGGAGCTGTTTTTT. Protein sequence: CASSLAPGGGTGELFF.

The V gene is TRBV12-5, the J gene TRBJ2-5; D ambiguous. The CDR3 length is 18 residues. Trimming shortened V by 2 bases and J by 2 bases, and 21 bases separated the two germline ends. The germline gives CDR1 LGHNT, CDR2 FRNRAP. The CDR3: CASGLSATPNPIQETQYF. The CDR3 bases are TGTGCTAGTGGTTTGTCTGCGACGCCTAACCCGATACAAGAGACCCAGTACTTC.

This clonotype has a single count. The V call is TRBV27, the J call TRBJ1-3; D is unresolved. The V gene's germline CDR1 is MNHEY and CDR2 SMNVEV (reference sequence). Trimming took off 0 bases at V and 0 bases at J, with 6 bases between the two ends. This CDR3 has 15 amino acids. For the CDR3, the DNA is TGTGCCAGCAGTTTATCGGCAGGCTCTGGAAACACCATATATTTT. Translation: CASSLSAGSGNTIYF.

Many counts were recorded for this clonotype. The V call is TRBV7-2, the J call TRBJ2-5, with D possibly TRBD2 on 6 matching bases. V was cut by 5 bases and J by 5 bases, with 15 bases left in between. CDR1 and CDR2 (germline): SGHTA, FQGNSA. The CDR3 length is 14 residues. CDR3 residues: CASSNRHGGETQYF. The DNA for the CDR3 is TGTGCCAGCAGCAACCGGCACGGAGGGGAGACCCAGTACTTC.

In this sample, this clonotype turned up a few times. DNA of the CDR3: TGTGCCAGTGGGATGACTAAGCGGGGGGGAGCGAGCCATGAGCAGTTCTTC. Protein sequence: CASGMTKRGGASHEQFF. The chain is built from TRBV19 and TRBJ2-1, with 10 positions matching TRBD2. There are 17 residues in the CDR3. The trim removed 8 bases at V and 8 bases at J, leaving 18 bases unmatched. Germline-derived CDR1 and CDR2 are LNHDA and SQIVND (reference sequence).

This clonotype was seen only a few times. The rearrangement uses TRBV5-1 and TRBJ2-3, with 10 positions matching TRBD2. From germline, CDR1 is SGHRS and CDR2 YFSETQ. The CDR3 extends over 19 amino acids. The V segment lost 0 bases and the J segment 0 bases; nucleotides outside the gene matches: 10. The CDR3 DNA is TGCGCCAGCAGCTTGGAGGGGCTAGCGGGGGAGCCCAGCACAGATACGCAGTATTTT. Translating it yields CASSLEGLAGEPSTDTQYF.